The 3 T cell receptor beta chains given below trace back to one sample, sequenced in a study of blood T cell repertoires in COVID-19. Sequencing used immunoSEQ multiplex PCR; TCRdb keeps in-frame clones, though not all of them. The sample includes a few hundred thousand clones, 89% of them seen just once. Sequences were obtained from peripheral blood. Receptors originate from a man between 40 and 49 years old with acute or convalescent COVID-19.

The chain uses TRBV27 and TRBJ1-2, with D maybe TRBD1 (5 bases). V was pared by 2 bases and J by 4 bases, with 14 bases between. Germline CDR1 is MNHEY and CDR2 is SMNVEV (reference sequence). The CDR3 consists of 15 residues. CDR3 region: CASSLSRGGGYGYTF. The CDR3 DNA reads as TGTGCCAGCAGTTTAAGCCGGGGGGGAGGCTATGGCTACACCTTC.

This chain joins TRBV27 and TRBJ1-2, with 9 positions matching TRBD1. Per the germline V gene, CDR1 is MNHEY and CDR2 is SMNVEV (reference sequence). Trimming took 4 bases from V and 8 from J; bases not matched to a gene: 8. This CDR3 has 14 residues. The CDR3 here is CASSYQQGAGGYTF. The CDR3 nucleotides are TGTGCCAGCAGTTACCAACAGGGGGCAGGGGGCTACACCTTC.

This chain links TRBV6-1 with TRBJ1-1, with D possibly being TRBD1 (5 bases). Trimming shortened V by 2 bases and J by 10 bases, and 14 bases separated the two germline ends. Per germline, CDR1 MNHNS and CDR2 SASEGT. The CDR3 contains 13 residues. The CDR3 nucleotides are TGTGCCAGCAGTGAATCCGGGCAGGGAACAGCTTTCTTT. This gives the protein CASSESGQGTAFF.